This T cell receptor (beta chain) was sequenced in a study of T cell responses to AZD1222 COVID-19 vaccine. Turning to the study itself: Doses given second, at about 4 or about 12 weeks, were pooled. Broader study findings: When two AZD1222 doses had been given, Spike-specific TCR breadth and depth rose. Donors, mostly white British, included more females; clonal diversity was possibly underestimated. Repertoire sampling was restricted to post-peak T cell response timepoints.

The method was immunoSEQ multiplex PCR; TCRdb's version includes in-frame clones alone and lacks a portion of them. Among 95,000 to 150,000 clones listed, less than 90% were seen once. Germline assignment: CDR1 KGHSH and CDR2 LQKENI. The CDR3 covers 15 residues. The V end was cut by 3 bases, the J end by 3 bases, with 15 bases between. As regards this clone: The antigen is not known.

The sequence came from an adult in good health. The genes are TRBV18 and TRBJ2-7; possible D gene TRBD2, 6 bases. This specimen was peripheral blood, taken on day 0 of AZD1222 vaccination. CDR3 residues: CASSPVIAENYEQYF. CDR3 sequence (DNA): TGTGCCAGCTCACCTGTAATAGCGGAAAACTACGAGCAGTACTTC.